The clone carrying this T cell receptor beta chain was counted only a few times. This entry belongs to a study of blood T cell repertoires in COVID-19. Overall study context: Samples came from the United States, Italy and Spain, spanning acute and convalescent COVID-19. In each case, the material was cDNA or gDNA derived from T cells, B-cell-depleted T cells, or PBMCs.

Original handling: Amplification of reference gene primers was used by the study to estimate nucleated cell counts. Profiling relied on immunoSEQ multiplex PCR, and the TCRdb table lists in-frame clones only, not all of them. D and trimming were read from the DNA, whereas the V and J calls and clone size are those reported in that table. The data show about 240,000 clones, with roughly 80% seen just once and roughly a tenth held by the top ten. The V and J ends lost 4 bases and 4 bases, in that order; junction bases with no gene match: 8. The CDR3 contains 16 residues. Germline V CDR1 and CDR2: MDHEN, SYDVKM.

Sequencing was performed on peripheral blood. The sequence was obtained from a woman of 80 years or more with acute or convalescent COVID-19. The chain has TRBV28 and TRBJ2-7; 12 bases match TRBD2. CDR3 loop: CASSSLAGGLQYEQYF. As DNA, the CDR3 is TGTGCCAGCAGTTCCCTAGCGGGGGGGCTTCAGTACGAGCAGTACTTC.